This T cell receptor (beta chain) was observed in a study of T cells in localized non-small cell lung cancer. Germline V gene sequence: CDR1 SGHRS, CDR2 YFSETQ. J gave up 2 bases and V 4 bases, and 5 bases lay outside the gene matches. CDR3 length: 14 residues. Method: immunoSEQ multiplex PCR; TCRdb's copy keeps in-frame clones and lacks some. The table shows about 79,000 clones, with roughly 81% occurring only once. Study-wide results and limits: Researchers found a median around 58 of the top 100 tumor clones in adjacent lung. Overall survival was longer when the density of T cells in the blood was higher. Uninvolved adjacent lung had higher T cell clonality than tumor and all other tissues.

With respect to this clone: Its antigen is unidentified. This same CDR3 is encoded by further DNA sequences in the sample.

J is TRBJ2-7 and V is TRBV5-1, with 8 bases matching TRBD1. This specimen was peripheral blood, taken before any cancer treatment. The source is a female donor over 55 with stage I lung adenocarcinoma. The CDR3 coding sequence is TGCGCCAGCAGCCCCCCGGGACAGGCCTACGAGCAGTACTTC. Amino acid sequence: CASSPPGQAYEQYF.